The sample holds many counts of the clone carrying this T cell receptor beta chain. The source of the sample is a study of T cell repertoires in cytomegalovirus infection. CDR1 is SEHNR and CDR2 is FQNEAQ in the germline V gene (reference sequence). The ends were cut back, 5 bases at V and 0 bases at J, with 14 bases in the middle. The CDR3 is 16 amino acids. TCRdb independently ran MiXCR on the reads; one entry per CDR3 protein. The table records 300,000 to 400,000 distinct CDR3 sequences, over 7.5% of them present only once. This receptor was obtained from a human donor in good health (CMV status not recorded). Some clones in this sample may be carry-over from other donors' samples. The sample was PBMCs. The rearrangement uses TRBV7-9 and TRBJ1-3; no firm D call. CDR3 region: CASSIRSSDSGNTIYF. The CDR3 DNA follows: TGTGCCAGCAGCATTAGGTCCAGTGACTCTGGAAACACCATATATTTT. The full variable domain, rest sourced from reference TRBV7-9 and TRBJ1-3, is DTGVSQNPRHKITKRGQNVTFRCDPISEHNRLYWYRQTLGQGPEFLTYFQNEAQLEKSRLLSDRFSAERPKGSFSTLEIQRTEQGDSAMYLCASSIRSSDSGNTIYFGEGSWLTVV.